One sample yielded the 2 T cell receptor beta chains listed below, sequenced in a study of early T cells in non-severe SARS-CoV-2 infection. Using its own MiXCR run on the 5' RACE reads, TCRdb lists one record per CDR3 protein. The table lists tens of thousands of distinct CDR3 sequences, approximately 6.2% of them singletons. Sequencing was carried out using whole blood. The receptors derive from an adult who was a healthcare worker with PCR-confirmed SARS-CoV-2 infection or an uninfected control (not recorded which).

This clonotype has at least ten counts. This chain uses TRBV4-3 with TRBJ1-6; D is possibly TRBD1 (5 bases). Germline CDR1 LGHNA, CDR2 YSLEER. Trimming pared 0 bases from V and 8 bases from J, leaving 17 bases between. The CDR3 is 17 residues long. This CDR3 is CASSQDASGRAHSPLHF. CDR3 DNA: TGCGCCAGCAGCCAAGATGCCAGCGGCAGGGCGCATTCACCCCTCCACTTT.

This clonotype was detected only a few times. CDR3 nucleotide sequence: TGTGCCAGCAGCCGCCGGGACAACGACCGCAATGAGCAGTTCTTC. It specifies CASSRRDNDRNEQFF. This chain connects TRBV7-6 to TRBJ2-1, with D perhaps matching TRBD1 (6 bases). Trimming removed 5 bases from V and 6 bases from J, with 17 bases in between. The germline gives CDR1 SGHVS, CDR2 FNYEAQ. The CDR3 has 15 residues.